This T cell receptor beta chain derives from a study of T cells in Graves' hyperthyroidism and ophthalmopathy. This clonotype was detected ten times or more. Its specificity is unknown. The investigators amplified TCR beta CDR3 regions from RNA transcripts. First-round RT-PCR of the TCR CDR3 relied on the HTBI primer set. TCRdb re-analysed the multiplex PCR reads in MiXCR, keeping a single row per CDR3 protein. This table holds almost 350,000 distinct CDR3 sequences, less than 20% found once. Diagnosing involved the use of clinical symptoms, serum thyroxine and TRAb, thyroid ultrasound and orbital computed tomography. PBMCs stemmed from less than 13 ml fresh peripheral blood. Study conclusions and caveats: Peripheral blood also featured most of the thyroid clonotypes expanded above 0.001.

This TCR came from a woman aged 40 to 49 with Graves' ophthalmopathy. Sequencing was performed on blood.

The chain's CDR3 is CSARDYRRDLSSYEQYF. The CDR3 coding sequence is TGCAGTGCTAGAGACTACAGGCGGGATTTGAGCTCCTACGAGCAGTACTTC. The chain links TRBV20-1 to TRBJ2-7; the D gene is possibly TRBD2 (6 bases). This CDR3 has 17 amino acids. Trimming took 0 bases from V and 0 from J, leaving 18 bases between them. Germline V CDR1 and CDR2: DFQATT, SNEGSKA (reference sequence).